The following is a T cell receptor beta chain sequence with its context. What it binds is not known. CDR3 length: 15 amino acids. Germline V gene lookup returns CDR1 MNHEY and CDR2 SVGAGI. V gave up 5 bases and J gave up 5 bases; unmatched junction bases: 6. Using immunoSEQ multiplex PCR, the repertoire was profiled, and TCRdb retains in-frame clones only, with some absent. The table has 98,000 or so clones, about 88% seen once. This sample was taken from a study of graft-versus-host responses after intestinal transplantation. Overall study findings and caveats: Among recipient marrow samples, GvH clones were found; some appeared first in ileum or blood.

Sequenced here: unstimulated CD4+ T cells sorted from spleen or lymph node cells, sampled before intestinal transplant. The chain has TRBV6-5 and TRBJ1-4, with TRBD1 matching over 9 bases. The clonotype originates from a human donor who received an intestinal transplant. CDR3 region: CASSRTGANNEKLFF. CDR3 in DNA: TGTGCCAGCAGTCGGACAGGGGCCAACAATGAAAAACTGTTTTTT.